This is a list of T cell receptor beta chains from one sample in a study of T cell responses to AZD1222 COVID-19 vaccine. The protocol was immunoSEQ multiplex PCR, while the TCRdb copy is restricted to in-frame clones and leaves out a portion. This sample yields 100,000 to 150,000 clones, of which less than 95% are seen a single time; approximately 4.5% belongs to the top ten. The starting material was peripheral blood, obtained on day 0 of MenACWY control vaccination. Receptor source: an adult in good health. Each CDR3 is given with its conserved first and last residue. A D gene is named only where the DNA matches it firmly. Size values are once, few and many counts, or a class for expanded clones, and some rows have none.

cdr3_aa,cdr3_nt,d_call,clone_size,v_call,j_call
CASSLGVTSDNEQFF,TGTGCCAGCAGCTTAGGGGTGACTAGCGACAATGAGCAGTTCTTC,TRBD2,-,TRBV11-3,TRBJ2-1
CASSQPNSGMPWNYGYTF,TGTGCCAGCAGCCAACCGAACTCGGGGATGCCATGGAACTATGGCTACACCTTC,-,few,TRBV5-6,TRBJ1-2
CASSKGQGAGAFF,TGTGCCAGCAGTAAGGGACAGGGGGCAGGAGCTTTCTTT,TRBD1,-,TRBV12-3/TRBV12-4,TRBJ1-1
CASSHPDRGSSPLHF,TGTGCCAGCAGTCACCCCGACAGGGGAAGTTCACCCCTCCACTTT,TRBD1,-,TRBV6-2/TRBV6-3,TRBJ1-6
CASSDGQGADTQYF,TGTGCCAGCAGTGACGGACAGGGAGCAGATACGCAGTATTTT,TRBD1,few,TRBV6-4,TRBJ2-3
CASSFPSGGAGEQFF,TGTGCCAGCAGTTTTCCCAGCGGGGGGGCCGGGGAGCAGTTCTTC,TRBD2,-,TRBV28,TRBJ2-1
CASSLMTGLNQPQHF,TGTGCCAGCAGCTTGATGACAGGGTTGAATCAGCCCCAGCATTTT,TRBD1,few,TRBV5-6,TRBJ1-5
CASSSRLVREQYF,TGTGCCAGCAGTTCCCGACTAGTTCGCGAGCAGTACTTC,-,-,TRBV27,TRBJ2-7
CSVELAGGPEDTQYF,TGCAGCGTTGAACTAGCGGGGGGGCCAGAAGATACGCAGTATTTT,TRBD2,-,TRBV29-1,TRBJ2-3
CASSLDAFGTSGSENIQYF,TGTGCCAGCAGCTTAGATGCCTTCGGGACTAGCGGGAGTGAAAACATTCAGTACTTC,TRBD2,-,TRBV7-6,TRBJ2-4
CASSSSLLAGYETQYF,TGTGCCAGCAGTTCCTCTTTATTAGCGGGATATGAGACCCAGTACTTC,TRBD2,-,TRBV6-5,TRBJ2-5
CASSQAGQGSETQYF,TGCGCCAGCAGCCAAGCTGGACAGGGAAGCGAGACCCAGTACTTC,TRBD1,-,TRBV4-3,TRBJ2-5
CASSEYRGHSPLHF,TGTGCCAGCAGTGAATACAGGGGCCATTCACCCCTCCACTTT,-,-,TRBV25-1,TRBJ1-6
CASSEDSSGQETQYF,TGCGCCAGCAGTGAGGATTCTAGTGGTCAAGAGACCCAGTACTTC,-,-,TRBV10-1,TRBJ2-5
CASGEETASNQPQHF,TGTGCCAGTGGGGAGGAGACAGCGTCCAATCAGCCCCAGCATTTT,-,-,TRBV2,TRBJ1-5
CASKTFGSPNEKLFF,TGTGCCAGCAAAACGTTCGGTTCCCCTAATGAAAAACTGTTTTTT,-,-,TRBV5-8,TRBJ1-4
CASSLEGVMNTEAFF,TGTGCCAGCAGCTTAGAGGGGGTCATGAACACTGAAGCTTTCTTT,-,-,TRBV11-1,TRBJ1-1
CASSSARSADTQYF,TGTGCCAGCAGCTCAGCGAGGAGTGCAGATACGCAGTATTTT,-,-,TRBV7-2,TRBJ2-3
CASSLNGRNTGELFF,TGTGCCAGCAGTTTAAACGGCCGGAACACCGGGGAGCTGTTTTTT,-,-,TRBV27,TRBJ2-2
CASSPPFQGMMNTEAFF,TGTGCCAGCTCACCACCATTCCAGGGGATGATGAACACTGAAGCTTTCTTT,-,-,TRBV18,TRBJ1-1
CASSLGTANTGELFF,TGTGCCAGCAGCCTCGGGACCGCGAACACCGGGGAGCTGTTTTTT,-,-,TRBV28,TRBJ2-2
CASSSTGENTEAFF,TGTGCCAGCAGTTCCACTGGGGAGAACACTGAAGCTTTCTTT,-,-,TRBV6-2/TRBV6-3,TRBJ1-1
CASSWGSGNTIYF,TGTGCCAGCAGCTGGGGGAGTGGAAACACCATATATTTT,-,-,TRBV7-3,TRBJ1-3
CASSPTLVGWEQYF,TGTGCCAGCAGCCCCACCCTCGTGGGGTGGGAGCAGTACTTC,-,once,TRBV7-2,TRBJ2-7
CASSYSGLAWNEQFF,TGTGCCAGCAGTTACTCAGGACTAGCCTGGAATGAGCAGTTCTTC,TRBD2,-,TRBV6-5,TRBJ2-1
CASSRTGPNQPQHF,TGTGCCAGCAGTAGAACAGGGCCGAATCAGCCCCAGCATTTT,-,-,TRBV27,TRBJ1-5
CASSFNPRTTEAFF,TGTGCCAGCAGTTTTAACCCCAGAACCACTGAAGCTTTCTTT,-,-,TRBV27,TRBJ1-1
CASSFTGGGYTF,TGTGCCAGCAGTTTTACAGGGGGCGGCTACACCTTC,TRBD1,-,TRBV27,TRBJ1-2
CASSPVPGQGAGVNYGYTF,TGTGCCAGCTCACCAGTCCCGGGACAGGGGGCTGGGGTTAACTATGGCTACACCTTC,TRBD1,-,TRBV18,TRBJ1-2
CASSFGGDNTEAFF,TGTGCCAGCAGCTTTGGAGGAGATAACACTGAAGCTTTCTTT,-,-,TRBV11-3,TRBJ1-1
CAWSSHIAGDEQFF,TGTGCCTGGAGTTCTCATATAGCGGGAGATGAGCAGTTCTTC,TRBD2,-,TRBV30,TRBJ2-1
CASSYSGSGSQPQHF,TGTGCCAGCAGTTACTCAGGGAGTGGTAGTCAGCCCCAGCATTTT,-,-,TRBV6-2/TRBV6-3,TRBJ1-5
CASSPVTILTDTQYF,TGTGCCAGCAGCCCCGTGACTATTCTCACAGATACGCAGTATTTT,-,-,TRBV7-8,TRBJ2-3
CASSQVDGGMKGLFF,TGTGCCAGCAGCCAGGTGGACGGGGGAATGAAAGGACTGTTTTTT,-,-,TRBV4-2,TRBJ1-4
CASGRVLFTEAFF,TGTGCCAGCGGGCGGGTACTGTTCACTGAAGCTTTCTTT,-,-,TRBV28,TRBJ1-1
CASTPAGGIDQPQHF,TGTGCCAGCACCCCTGCGGGCGGGATTGATCAGCCCCAGCATTTT,-,-,TRBV6-2/TRBV6-3,TRBJ1-5
CASKDSNQPQHF,TGTGCCAGCAAAGATAGCAATCAGCCCCAGCATTTT,-,-,TRBV2,TRBJ1-5